Given below is one TCR beta chain in context. This sample was taken from a study of control samples from healthy donors and cancer patients. Trimming cost V 2 bases and J 3 bases, with 16 bases left between them. Germline loops: CDR1 LGHNT, CDR2 FRNRAP. This CDR3 contains 16 residues. TCRdb's copy holds only in-frame clones and misses some; the assay was immunoSEQ multiplex PCR. The data show 170,000 or so clones, 85% to 95% seen once. The clonotype was recovered from a woman in her late teens or twenties in good health. Material: blood. V is TRBV12-5 and J is TRBJ1-1; the D is unclear. The CDR3 DNA reads as TGTGCTAGTGGTTTGTTCCGAGGGAATTTGCACACTGAAGCTTTCTTT. This translates into CASGLFRGNLHTEAFF.